This T cell receptor beta chain was obtained from a study of blood T cell repertoires in COVID-19. Study as a whole: The origin of the acute and convalescent COVID-19 samples was the United States, Italy and Spain. PBMCs, B-cell-depleted T cells, or T cells provided the cDNA or gDNA that made up the material.

As processed by the authors: Cell counts per sample came from amplifying reference gene primers. Sequenced by immunoSEQ multiplex PCR; TCRdb stores in-frame clones only, minus some. The V and J calls and clone size come from that table; D and trimming were worked out from the DNA. The sample lists 63,000 or so clones, more than 70% seen once, with around 1.5% in the top ten. This clonotype was sampled from a human donor in a cohort sampled during active COVID-19. Sequencing was performed on peripheral blood.

CDR3 bases: TGTGCCACAGGGCAAGGAGAGACCCAGTACTTC. Amino acids: CATGQGETQYF. The chain couples TRBV7-9 to TRBJ2-5; D is possibly TRBD1 (5 bases). This CDR3 region has 11 residues. The germline V and J ends were trimmed by 10 bases and 4 bases, with 10 bases remaining between them. CDR1 SEHNR and CDR2 FQNEAQ come from the germline V gene (reference sequence).